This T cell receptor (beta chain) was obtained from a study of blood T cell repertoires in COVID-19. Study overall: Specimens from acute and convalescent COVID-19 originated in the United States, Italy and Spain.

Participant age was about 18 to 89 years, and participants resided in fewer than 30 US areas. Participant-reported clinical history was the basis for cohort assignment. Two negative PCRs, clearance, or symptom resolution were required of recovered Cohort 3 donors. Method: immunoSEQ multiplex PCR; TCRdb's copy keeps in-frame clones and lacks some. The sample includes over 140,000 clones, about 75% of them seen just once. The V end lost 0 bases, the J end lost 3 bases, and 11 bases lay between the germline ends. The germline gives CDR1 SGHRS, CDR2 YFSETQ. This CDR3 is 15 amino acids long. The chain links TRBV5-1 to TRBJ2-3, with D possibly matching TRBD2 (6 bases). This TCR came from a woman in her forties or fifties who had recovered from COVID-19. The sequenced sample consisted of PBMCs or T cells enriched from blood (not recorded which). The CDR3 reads CASSLVGGWTDTQYF. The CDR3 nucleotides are TGCGCCAGCAGCTTGGTGGGGGGTTGGACAGATACGCAGTATTTT.